This T cell receptor (beta chain) is from a study of blood T cell repertoires in COVID-19. For the study at large: From the United States, Italy and Spain came samples of acute and convalescent COVID-19. Sample material is recorded as cDNA or gDNA derived from T cells, B-cell-depleted T cells, or PBMCs.

The CDR3 runs to 16 residues. With 4 bases clipped from V and 6 bases from J, the junction kept 6 bases outside the gene matches. Looked up from germline, CDR1 is MGHRA and CDR2 is YSYEKL. As handled by the study authors: Reference gene primers were amplified, and this amplification served to estimate nucleated cell counts. The data were produced by immunoSEQ multiplex PCR, yet TCRdb's version contains in-frame clones alone and is incomplete. The V and J calls and clone size come from that table; D and trimming were worked out from the DNA. Of 250,000 to 350,000 clones in the sample, roughly 87% were seen once.

The sequence came from a man between 18 and 35 years old with active or convalescent COVID-19. The rearrangement uses TRBV4-1 and TRBJ2-2, with 12 bases identical to TRBD1. Sequences were obtained from peripheral blood. The CDR3: CASSPRGQGAPGELFF. The CDR3 nucleotides are TGCGCCAGCAGCCCCCGGGGACAGGGGGCGCCCGGGGAGCTGTTTTTT.